Listed below are T cell receptor beta chains from one sample, sequenced in a study of control samples from healthy donors and cancer patients. Assay used: immunoSEQ multiplex PCR; TCRdb lists only in-frame clones, some missing. The data contain some 160,000 clones, approximately 93% of them seen just once; the ten biggest clones take up approximately 8%. Sequencing was carried out using blood. The receptor set was obtained from a woman aged 35 to 49 in good health. The CDR3 runs from the conserved cysteine through the conserved F or W.

>TRBJ2-1|TRBV2|18
CASSELRGSGGAYNEQFF
>TRBJ2-5|TRBV7-9|12
CASSAPRETQYF
>TRBJ2-2|TRBV19|15
CASSISQHVPGELFF
>TRBJ2-7|TRBV5-6|14
CASSLGAYFYEQYF
>TRBJ1-1|TRBV20-1|11
CSARDYTEAFF
>TRBJ2-1|TRBV6-5|16
CASSYTSGVLYNEQFF
>TRBJ1-5|TRBV4-1|17
CASSQHSRAVNNQPQHF
>TRBJ2-3|TRBV5-8|15
CASSLYEQVRDTQYF
>TRBJ1-2|TRBV3-1/TRBV3-2|12
CASSNRGYGYTF
>TRBJ2-7|TRBV19|15
CASSIDGTASYEQYF
>TRBJ1-2|TRBV4-3|15
CASSQDLGLGYGYTF
>TRBJ1-2|TRBV11-3|14
CASSFGQGTGGYTF
>TRBJ1-4|TRBV18|11
CASSLGEKLFF
>TRBJ2-7|TRBV6-5|14
CASSYSGGNYEQYF
>TRBJ2-3|TRBV7-2|16
CASSSGLAGWGDTQYF
>TRBJ2-7|TRBV14|14
CASSLGTYSYEQYF
>TRBJ2-3|TRBV7-8|16
CASSSHPEGREDTQYF
>TRBJ2-5|TRBV19|15
CASSPRTGVKETQYF
>TRBJ2-6|TRBV7-3|15
CASSSYRTGANVLTF
>TRBJ1-1|TRBV9|14
CASSVGRLNTEAFF
>TRBJ1-1|TRBV19|15
CASSDARGLNTEAFF
>TRBJ2-3|TRBV11-2|14
CASSPSQGTDTQYF
>TRBJ1-3|TRBV6-1|17
CASSENVGGSSGNTIYF
>TRBJ1-4|TRBV5-1|14
CASSSLGANEKLFF
>TRBJ2-1|TRBV12-3/TRBV12-4|13
CASGPTGRHEQFF
>TRBJ1-3|TRBV10-2|14
CASSEQGPGSPIYF
>TRBJ1-2|TRBV2|13
CASSEIRNYGYTF
>TRBJ1-1|TRBV27|13
CASSARRNTEAFF
>TRBJ1-1|TRBV19|15
CASSITGPLNTEAFF
>TRBJ2-1|TRBV11-2|15
CASSFSGGAAGEQFF
>TRBJ1-2|TRBV6-1|13
CASSERGTEGYTF
>TRBJ1-1|TRBV25-1|13
CASSWGGNTEAFF
>TRBJ1-1|TRBV7-9|15
CASSLGLSMNTEAFF
>TRBJ1-6|TRBV14|14
CASSLMGRVSPLHF
>TRBJ2-5|TRBV11-2|16
CASSLVQDPLQETQYF
>TRBJ2-7|TRBV7-9|13
CASSFWGPNEQYF
>TRBJ2-1|TRBV5-4|12
CASSAQGDEQFF